These 9 T cell receptor beta chains were all obtained from the same sample, sequenced in a study of cytomegalovirus exposure and HLA in healthy donors. Generated by immunoSEQ multiplex PCR, the TCRdb table keeps only in-frame clones and is missing some. The sample includes about 78,000 clones, 95% to 97% of them seen just once. Sequenced: PBMCs. Source of these receptors: a man younger than 30 in good health and CMV-seropositive.

The DNA of the CDR3 is TGTGCCAGCAGCTATGGAGGGGCCGGGGAGCTGTTTTTT. Protein sequence: CASSYGGAGELFF. This chain uses TRBV13 with TRBJ2-2; TRBD2 is a possible D gene (6 bases). The CDR3 extends over 13 amino acids. Germline lookup yields CDR1 PRHDT and CDR2 FYEKMQ (reference sequence). V was trimmed by 4 bases and J by 6 bases, leaving 9 bases between them.

V is TRBV11-2 and J is TRBJ2-1; 7 positions match TRBD2. Germline V CDR1 and CDR2: SGHAT, FQNNGV. With 1 base clipped from V and 6 bases from J, the junction kept 6 bases outside the gene matches. This CDR3 contains 15 residues. The CDR3 coding sequence is TGTGCCAGCAGCTTAGTTGGCGGGAGAGGCAATGAGCAGTTCTTC. This codes for CASSLVGGRGNEQFF.

The CDR3 coding sequence is TGTGCCATCAGTCCGGACAGGGGGAATCAGCCCCAGCATTTT. Translating gives CAISPDRGNQPQHF. The rearrangement joins TRBV10-3 to TRBJ1-5; TRBD1 aligns across 10 bases. Trimming at V came to 5 bases and at J to 4 bases, leaving 2 bases not matched to a gene. Per germline, CDR1 ENHRY and CDR2 SYGVKD. This CDR3 is 14 amino acids long.

This chain uses TRBV5-5 with TRBJ1-5, with a weak D call TRBD1 (5 bases). Trimming removed 6 bases from V and 5 bases from J, with 15 bases in between. Germline CDR1 SGHKS, CDR2 YYEKEE (reference sequence). The CDR3 covers 14 residues. CDR3 region: CASTRGPGDQPQHF. CDR3 DNA sequence: TGTGCCAGCACCCGGGGCCCGGGGGATCAGCCCCAGCATTTT.

The J gene is TRBJ2-5, the V gene TRBV19, with 7 bases that match TRBD2. CDR3 length: 15 residues. Germline V CDR1 and CDR2: LNHDA, SQIVND (reference sequence). J lost 2 bases, V lost 3 bases, and 6 bases had no gene match. As DNA, the CDR3 is TGTGCCAGTAGTATGGAGCGGGGCCTTCAAGAGACCCAGTACTTC. Protein: CASSMERGLQETQYF.

The J gene is TRBJ2-1, the V gene TRBV5-6, with 10 bases aligning to TRBD2. There are 15 residues in the CDR3. The germline CDR1 and CDR2 sequences are SGHDT and YYEEEE. V lost 1 base to trimming and J lost 5 bases; unmatched junction nucleotides: 3. This chain's CDR3 is CASSLTSGIHNEQFF. The CDR3 DNA sequence: TGTGCCAGCAGCTTGACTAGCGGGATCCACAATGAGCAGTTCTTC.

The CDR3 sequence: CAISDSRGYGYTF. In DNA form, the CDR3 reads TGTGCCATCAGTGACTCCAGAGGCTATGGCTACACCTTC. The chain joins TRBV10-3 to TRBJ1-2; D is undetermined. The CDR3 covers 13 residues. Looked up from germline, CDR1 is ENHRY and CDR2 is SYGVKD. Trimming stripped 3 bases from V and 4 bases from J, with 9 bases between.

The chain is built from TRBV30 and TRBJ1-2; no clear D. The CDR3 contains 12 residues. The germline V and J ends were trimmed by 4 bases and 3 bases, with 9 bases remaining between them. Per the germline V gene, CDR1 is GTSNPN and CDR2 is SVGIG (reference sequence). The CDR3 protein is CAWNLLYYGYTF. CDR3 in DNA: TGTGCCTGGAATCTATTGTACTATGGCTACACCTTC.

This clone was recorded only once. The chain couples TRBV19 to TRBJ2-2, with 12 nucleotides matching TRBD1. This CDR3 spans 18 amino acids. Unmatched junction bases numbered 8, after V lost 3 bases and J lost 3 bases. CDR1 and CDR2 from the germline V gene are LNHDA and SQIVND (reference sequence). Here the CDR3 reads CASSIEWDRGLDTGELFF. DNA for the CDR3: TGTGCCAGTAGTATTGAATGGGACAGGGGGCTAGACACCGGGGAGCTGTTTTTT. Full variable domain (outside the CDR3, taken from reference TRBV19 and TRBJ2-2): DGGITQSPKYLFRKEGQNVTLSCEQNLNHDAMYWYRQDPGQGLRLIYYSQIVNDFQKGDIAEGYSVSREKKESFPLTVTSAQKNPTAFYLCASSIEWDRGLDTGELFFGEGSRLTVL.